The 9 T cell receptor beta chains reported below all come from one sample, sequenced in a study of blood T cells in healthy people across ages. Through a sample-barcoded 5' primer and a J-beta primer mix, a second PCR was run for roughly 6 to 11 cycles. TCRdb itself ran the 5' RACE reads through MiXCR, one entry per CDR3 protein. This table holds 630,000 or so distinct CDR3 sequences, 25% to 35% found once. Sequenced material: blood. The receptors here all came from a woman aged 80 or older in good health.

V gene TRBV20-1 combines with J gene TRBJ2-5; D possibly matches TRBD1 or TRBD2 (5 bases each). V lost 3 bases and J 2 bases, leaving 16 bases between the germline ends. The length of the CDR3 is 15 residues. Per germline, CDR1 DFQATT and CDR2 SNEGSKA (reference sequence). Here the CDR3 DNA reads TGCAGTGCTAGGACGATACGGGGCGAACAAGAGACCCAGTACTTC. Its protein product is CSARTIRGEQETQYF.

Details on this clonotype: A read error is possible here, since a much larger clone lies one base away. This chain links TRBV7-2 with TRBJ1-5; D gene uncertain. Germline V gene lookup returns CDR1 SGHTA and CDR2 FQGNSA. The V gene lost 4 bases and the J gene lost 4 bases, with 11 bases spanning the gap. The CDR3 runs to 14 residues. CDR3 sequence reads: CASSSSRHNQPQHF. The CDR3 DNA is TGTGCCAGCAGCTCATCGAGGCATAATCAGCCCCAGCATTTT.

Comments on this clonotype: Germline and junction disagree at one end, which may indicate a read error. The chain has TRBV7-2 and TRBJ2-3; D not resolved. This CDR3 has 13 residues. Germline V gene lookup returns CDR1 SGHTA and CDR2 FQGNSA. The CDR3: CASSLGYTDAQYF. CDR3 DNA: TGTGCCAGCAGCCTGGGTTACACAGATGCGCAGTATTTT.

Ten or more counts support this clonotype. CDR3 in amino acids: CASSLAGGTGELFF. The CDR3 bases are TGTGCCAGCAGTTTAGCAGGGGGCACCGGGGAGCTGTTTTTT. The rearrangement links TRBV12-3 or TRBV12-4 to TRBJ2-2, with D perhaps TRBD1 (6 bases). V lost 0 bases and J lost 4, with 6 bases in between. This CDR3 is built from 14 residues.

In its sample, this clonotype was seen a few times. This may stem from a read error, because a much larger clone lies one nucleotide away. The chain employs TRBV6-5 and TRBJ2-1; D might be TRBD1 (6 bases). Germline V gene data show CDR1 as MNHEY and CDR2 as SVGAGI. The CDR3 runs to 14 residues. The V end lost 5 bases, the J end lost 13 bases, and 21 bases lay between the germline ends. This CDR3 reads CASSPGGQLETQFF. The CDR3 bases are TGTGCCAGCAGTCCTGGGGGCCAGTTGGAGACCCAGTTCTTC.

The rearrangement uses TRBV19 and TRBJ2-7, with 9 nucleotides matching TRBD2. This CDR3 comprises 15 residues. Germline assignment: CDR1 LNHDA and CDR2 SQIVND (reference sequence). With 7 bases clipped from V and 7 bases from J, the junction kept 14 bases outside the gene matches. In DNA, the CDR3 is TGTGCCAGTACTCCACGGAGGACTAGCGATCGTGAGCAGTACTTC. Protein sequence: CASTPRRTSDREQYF. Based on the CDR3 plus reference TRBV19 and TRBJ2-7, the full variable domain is DGGITQSPKYLFRKEGQNVTLSCEQNLNHDAMYWYRQDPGQGLRLIYYSQIVNDFQKGDIAEGYSVSREKKESFPLTVTSAQKNPTAFYLCASTPRRTSDREQYFGPGTRLTVT.

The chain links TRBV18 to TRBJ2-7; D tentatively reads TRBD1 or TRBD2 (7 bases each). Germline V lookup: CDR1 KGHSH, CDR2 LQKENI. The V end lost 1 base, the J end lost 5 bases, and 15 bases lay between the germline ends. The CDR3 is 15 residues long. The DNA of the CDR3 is TGTGCCAGCTCACCACAAGGGGGCGGGGGCCACGAGCAGTACTTC. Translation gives CASSPQGGGGHEQYF.

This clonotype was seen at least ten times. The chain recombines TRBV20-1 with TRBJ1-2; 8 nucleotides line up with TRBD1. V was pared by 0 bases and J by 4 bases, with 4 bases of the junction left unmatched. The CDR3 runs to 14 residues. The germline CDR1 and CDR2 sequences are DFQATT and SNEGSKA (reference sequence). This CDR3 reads CSAREGTGLYGYTF. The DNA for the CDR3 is TGCAGTGCTAGAGAGGGGACAGGCCTCTATGGCTACACCTTC.

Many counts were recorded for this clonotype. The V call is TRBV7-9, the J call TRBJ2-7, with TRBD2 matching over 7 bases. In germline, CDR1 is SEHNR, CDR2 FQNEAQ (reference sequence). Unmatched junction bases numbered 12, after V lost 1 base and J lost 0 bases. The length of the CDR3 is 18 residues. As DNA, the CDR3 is TGTGCCAGCAGCTTAGTCCCCGGGACTACCCTTCGCTCCTACGAGCAGTACTTC. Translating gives CASSLVPGTTLRSYEQYF.